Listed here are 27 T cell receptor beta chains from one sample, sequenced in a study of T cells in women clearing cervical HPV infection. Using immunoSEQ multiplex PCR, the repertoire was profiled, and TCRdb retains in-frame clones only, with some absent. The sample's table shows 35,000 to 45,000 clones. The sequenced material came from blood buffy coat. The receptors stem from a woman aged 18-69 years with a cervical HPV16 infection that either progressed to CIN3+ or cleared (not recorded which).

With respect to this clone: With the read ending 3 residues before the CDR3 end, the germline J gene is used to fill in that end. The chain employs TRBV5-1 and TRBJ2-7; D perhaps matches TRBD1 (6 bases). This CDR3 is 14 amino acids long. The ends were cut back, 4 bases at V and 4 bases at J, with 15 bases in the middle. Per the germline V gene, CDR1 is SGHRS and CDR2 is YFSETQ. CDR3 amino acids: CASSPSNRAYEQYF. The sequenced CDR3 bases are TGCGCCAGCAGCCCATCAAACAGGGCGTACGAG.

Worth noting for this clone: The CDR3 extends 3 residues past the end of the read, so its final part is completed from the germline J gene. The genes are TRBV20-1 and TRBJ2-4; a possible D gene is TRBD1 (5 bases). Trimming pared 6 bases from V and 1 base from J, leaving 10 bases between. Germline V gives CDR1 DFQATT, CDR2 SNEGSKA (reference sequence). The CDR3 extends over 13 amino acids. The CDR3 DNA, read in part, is TGCAGTGCCATACAGGCGGCCAAAAACATT. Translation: CSAIQAAKNI. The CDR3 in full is CSAIQAAKNIQYF.

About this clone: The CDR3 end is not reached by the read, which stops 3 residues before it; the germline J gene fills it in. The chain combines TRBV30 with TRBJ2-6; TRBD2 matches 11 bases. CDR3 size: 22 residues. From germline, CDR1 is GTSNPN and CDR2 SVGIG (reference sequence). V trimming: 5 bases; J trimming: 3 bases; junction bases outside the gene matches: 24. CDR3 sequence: CAWSPGRLAGRNWVRGANVLTF. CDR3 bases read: TGTGCCTGGTCCCCGGGAAGACTAGCGGGGCGGAACTGGGTCCGTGGGGCCAACGTC. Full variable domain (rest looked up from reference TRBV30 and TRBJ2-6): SQTIHQWPATLVQPVGSPLSLECTVEGTSNPNLYWYRQAAGRGLQLLFYSVGIGQISSEVPQNLSASRPQDRQFILSSKKLLLSDSGFYLCAWSPGRLAGRNWVRGANVLTFGAGSRLTVL.

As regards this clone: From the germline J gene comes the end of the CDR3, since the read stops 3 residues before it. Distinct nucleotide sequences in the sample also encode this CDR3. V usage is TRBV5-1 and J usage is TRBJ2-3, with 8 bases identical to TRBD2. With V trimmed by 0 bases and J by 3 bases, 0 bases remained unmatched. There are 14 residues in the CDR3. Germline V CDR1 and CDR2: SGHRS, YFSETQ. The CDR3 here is CASSLAGGTDTQYF. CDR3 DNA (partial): TGCGCCAGCAGCTTGGCGGGGGGGACAGATACG.

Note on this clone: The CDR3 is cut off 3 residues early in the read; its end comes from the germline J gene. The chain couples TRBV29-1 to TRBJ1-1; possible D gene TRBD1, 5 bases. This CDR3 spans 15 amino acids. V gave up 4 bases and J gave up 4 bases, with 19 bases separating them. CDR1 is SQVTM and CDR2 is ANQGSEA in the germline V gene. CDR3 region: CSVGNQGRRSTEAFF. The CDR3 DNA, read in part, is TGCAGCGTTGGGAATCAGGGTAGGAGAAGCACTGAA. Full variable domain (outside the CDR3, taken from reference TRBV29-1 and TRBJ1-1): SAVISQKPSRDICQRGTSLTIQCQVDSQVTMMFWYRQQPGQSLTLIATANQGSEATYESGFVIDKFPISRPNLTFSTLTVSNMSPEDSSIYLCSVGNQGRRSTEAFFGQGTRLTVV.

CDR3 in amino acids: CASRGATDGYTF. The sequenced part of the CDR3 DNA is TGCGCCAGCAGGGGGGCGACTGATGGC. This chain uses TRBV5-1 with TRBJ1-2; D is possibly TRBD1 (6 bases). Sequencing ends 3 residues short of the CDR3 end; the germline J gene provides the rest. Germline V lookup: CDR1 SGHRS, CDR2 YFSETQ. This CDR3 contains 12 residues. With 5 bases removed from V and 6 bases from J, the gap between germline ends came to 11 bases.

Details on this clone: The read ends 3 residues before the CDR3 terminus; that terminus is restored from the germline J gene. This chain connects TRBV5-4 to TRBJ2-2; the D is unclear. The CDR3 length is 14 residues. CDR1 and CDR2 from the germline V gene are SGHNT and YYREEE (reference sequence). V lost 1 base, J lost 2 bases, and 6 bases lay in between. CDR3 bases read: TGTGCCAGCAGCTTGAGAGCCAACACCGGGGAG. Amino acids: CASSLRANTGE. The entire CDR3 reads CASSLRANTGELFF.

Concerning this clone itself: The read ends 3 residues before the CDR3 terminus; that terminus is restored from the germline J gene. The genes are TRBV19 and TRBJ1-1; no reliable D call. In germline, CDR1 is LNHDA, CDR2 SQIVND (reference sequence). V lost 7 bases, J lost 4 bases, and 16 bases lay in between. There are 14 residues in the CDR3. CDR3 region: CASTSPGSVTEAFF. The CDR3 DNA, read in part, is TGTGCCAGTACCTCCCCGGGGTCAGTCACTGAA.

The CDR3 loop reads CASSGGGAGEETQYF. The sequenced CDR3 bases are TGCGCCAGCAGTGGAGGCGGGGCCGGAGAGGAGACC. The chain combines TRBV10-1 with TRBJ2-5; maybe TRBD2 (6 bases). The CDR3 goes on 3 residues after the read ends, and that part is filled in from the germline J gene. Trimming shortened V by 4 bases and J by 5 bases, and 17 bases separated the two germline ends. Germline-derived CDR1 and CDR2 are WNHNN and SYGVQD (reference sequence). The CDR3 runs 15 residues.

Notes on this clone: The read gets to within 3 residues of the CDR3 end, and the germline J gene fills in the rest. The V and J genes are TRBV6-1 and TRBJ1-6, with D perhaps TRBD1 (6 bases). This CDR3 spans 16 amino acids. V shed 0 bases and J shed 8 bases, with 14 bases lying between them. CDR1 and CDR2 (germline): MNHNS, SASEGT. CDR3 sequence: CASSEAWTDGDSPLHF. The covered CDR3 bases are TGTGCCAGCAGTGAAGCGTGGACAGACGGGGATTCACCC.

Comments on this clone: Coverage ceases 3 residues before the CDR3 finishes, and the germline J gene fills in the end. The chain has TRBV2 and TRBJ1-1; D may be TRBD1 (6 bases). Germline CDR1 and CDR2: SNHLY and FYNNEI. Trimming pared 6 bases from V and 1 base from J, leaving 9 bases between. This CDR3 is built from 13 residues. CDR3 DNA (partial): TGTGCCAGCAGGGCGGACAGGAACACTGAA. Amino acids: CASRADRNTE. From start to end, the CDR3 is CASRADRNTEAFF. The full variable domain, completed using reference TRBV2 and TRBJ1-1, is EPEVTQTPSHQVTQMGQEVILRCVPISNHLYFYWYRQILGQKVEFLVSFYNNEISEKSEIFDDQFSVERPDGSNFTLKIRSTKLEDSAMYFCASRADRNTEAFFGQGTRLTVV.

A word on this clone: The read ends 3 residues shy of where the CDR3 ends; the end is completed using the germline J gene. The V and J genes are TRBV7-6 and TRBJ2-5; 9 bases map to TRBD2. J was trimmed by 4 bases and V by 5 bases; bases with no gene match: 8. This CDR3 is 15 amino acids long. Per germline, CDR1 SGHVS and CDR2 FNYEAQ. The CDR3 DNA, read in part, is TGTGCCAGCAGCCTGAAGGTAGCGGGGGTAGAGACC. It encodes CASSLKVAGVET. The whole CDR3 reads CASSLKVAGVETQYF.

CDR3 bases read: TGCAGCGTTGAGATACAGGGGGGGGTACGCGAG. This translates into CSVEIQGGVRE. The entire CDR3 reads CSVEIQGGVREQYF. This chain links TRBV29-1 with TRBJ2-7; weak D call: TRBD1 (8 bases). The CDR3 is cut off 3 residues early in the read; its end comes from the germline J gene. V shed 3 bases and J shed 6 bases, with 18 bases lying between them. Germline loops: CDR1 SQVTM, CDR2 ANQGSEA. The CDR3 is made up of 14 amino acids.

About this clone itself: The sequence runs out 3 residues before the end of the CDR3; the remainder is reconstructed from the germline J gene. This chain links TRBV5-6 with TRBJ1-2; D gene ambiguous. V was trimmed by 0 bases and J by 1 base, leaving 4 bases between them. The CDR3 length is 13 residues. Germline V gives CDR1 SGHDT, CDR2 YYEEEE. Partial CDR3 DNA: TGTGCCAGCAGCTTGGGACATAACTATGGC. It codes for CASSLGHNYG. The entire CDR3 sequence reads CASSLGHNYGYTF.

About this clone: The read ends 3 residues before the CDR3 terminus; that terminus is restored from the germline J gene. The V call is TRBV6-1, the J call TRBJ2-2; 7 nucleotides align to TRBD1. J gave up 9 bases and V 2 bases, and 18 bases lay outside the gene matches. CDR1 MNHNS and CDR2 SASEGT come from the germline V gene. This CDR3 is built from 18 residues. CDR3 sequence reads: CASSELRGQARIFRELFF. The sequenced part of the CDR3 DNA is TGTGCCAGCAGTGAACTACGCGGACAGGCCAGAATATTTAGGGAG.

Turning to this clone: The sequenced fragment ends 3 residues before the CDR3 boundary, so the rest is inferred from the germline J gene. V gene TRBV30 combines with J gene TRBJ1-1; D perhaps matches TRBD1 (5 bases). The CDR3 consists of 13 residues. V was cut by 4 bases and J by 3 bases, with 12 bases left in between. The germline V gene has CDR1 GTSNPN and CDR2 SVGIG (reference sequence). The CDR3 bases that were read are TGTGCCTGGACCCGGGAGGGGCACACTGAA. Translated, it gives CAWTREGHTE. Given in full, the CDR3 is CAWTREGHTEAFF.

The DNA read from the CDR3 is TGTGCCAGCAGTGCCGGACAGAACTACTATGGC. It translates to CASSAGQNYYG. The complete CDR3 protein is CASSAGQNYYGYTF. The V gene is TRBV6-1, the J gene TRBJ1-2, with D possibly being TRBD1 (6 bases). The CDR3 goes on 3 residues after the read ends, and that part is filled in from the germline J gene. Per germline, CDR1 MNHNS and CDR2 SASEGT. Trimming removed 4 bases at V and 3 bases at J, with 12 bases between. CDR3 length: 14 amino acids.

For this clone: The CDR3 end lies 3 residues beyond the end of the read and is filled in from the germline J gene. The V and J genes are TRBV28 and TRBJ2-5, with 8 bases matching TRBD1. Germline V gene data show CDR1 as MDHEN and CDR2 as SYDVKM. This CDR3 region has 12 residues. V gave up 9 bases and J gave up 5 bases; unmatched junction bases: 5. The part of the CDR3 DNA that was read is TGTGCCAGTCGACAGGGGTGGGAGACC. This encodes CASRQGWET. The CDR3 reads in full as CASRQGWETQYF. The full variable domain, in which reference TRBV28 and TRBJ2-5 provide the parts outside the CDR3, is DVKVTQSSRYLVKRTGEKVFLECVQDMDHENMFWYRQDPGLGLRLIYFSYDVKMKEKGDIPEGYSVSREKKERFSLILESASTNQTSMYLCASRQGWETQYFGPGTRLLVL.

CDR3 bases read: TGTGCCAGTAGCCGGACTAGCGGGAGTTCTTACAATGAG. Translation: CASSRTSGSSYNE. The entire CDR3 protein reads CASSRTSGSSYNEQFF. The chain uses TRBV19 and TRBJ2-1; 13 nucleotides align to TRBD2. The read ends 3 residues early relative to the CDR3; the germline J gene fills the gap. V shed 6 bases and J 4 bases; nucleotides not matched to a gene: 6. Germline V gene sequence: CDR1 LNHDA, CDR2 SQIVND (reference sequence). The CDR3 runs to 16 residues.

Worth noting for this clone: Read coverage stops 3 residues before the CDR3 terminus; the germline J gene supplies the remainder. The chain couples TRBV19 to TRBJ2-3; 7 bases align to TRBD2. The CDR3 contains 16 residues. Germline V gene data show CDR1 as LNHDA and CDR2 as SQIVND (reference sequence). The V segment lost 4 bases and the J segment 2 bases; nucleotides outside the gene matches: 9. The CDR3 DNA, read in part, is TGTGCCAGTAGTAGGGCTAGCGGCCTAATCACAGATACG. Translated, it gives CASSRASGLITDT. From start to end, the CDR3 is CASSRASGLITDTQYF.

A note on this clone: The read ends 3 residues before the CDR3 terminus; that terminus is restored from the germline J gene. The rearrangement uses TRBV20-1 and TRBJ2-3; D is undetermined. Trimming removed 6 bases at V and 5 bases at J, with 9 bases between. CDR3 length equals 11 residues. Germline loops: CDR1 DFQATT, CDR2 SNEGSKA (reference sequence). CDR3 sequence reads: CSAETRDTQYF. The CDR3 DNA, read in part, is TGCAGTGCCGAGACTCGAGATACG.

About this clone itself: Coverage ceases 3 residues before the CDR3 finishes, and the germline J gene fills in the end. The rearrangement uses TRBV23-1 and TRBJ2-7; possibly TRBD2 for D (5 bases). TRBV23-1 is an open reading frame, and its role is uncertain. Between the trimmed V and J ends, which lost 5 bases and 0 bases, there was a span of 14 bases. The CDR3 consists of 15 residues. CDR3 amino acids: CASSRLWARSYEQYF. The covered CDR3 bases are TGCGCCAGCAGTAGACTATGGGCTCGCTCCTACGAG.

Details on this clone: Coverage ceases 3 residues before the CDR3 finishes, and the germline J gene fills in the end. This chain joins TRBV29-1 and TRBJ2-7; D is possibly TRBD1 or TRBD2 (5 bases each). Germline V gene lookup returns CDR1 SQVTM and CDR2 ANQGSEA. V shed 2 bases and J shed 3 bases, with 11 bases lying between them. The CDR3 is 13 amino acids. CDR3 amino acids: CSVETMRGYEQYF. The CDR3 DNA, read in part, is TGCAGCGTTGAAACAATGAGGGGCTACGAG.

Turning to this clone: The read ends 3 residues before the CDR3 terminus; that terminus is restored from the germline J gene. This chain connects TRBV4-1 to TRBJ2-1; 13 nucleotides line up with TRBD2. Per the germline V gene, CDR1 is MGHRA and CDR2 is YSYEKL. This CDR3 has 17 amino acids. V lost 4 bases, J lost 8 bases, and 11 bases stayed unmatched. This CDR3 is CASSLPTSGRALYEQFF. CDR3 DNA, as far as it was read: TGCGCCAGCAGCCTCCCAACTAGCGGGAGGGCCCTTTATGAG.

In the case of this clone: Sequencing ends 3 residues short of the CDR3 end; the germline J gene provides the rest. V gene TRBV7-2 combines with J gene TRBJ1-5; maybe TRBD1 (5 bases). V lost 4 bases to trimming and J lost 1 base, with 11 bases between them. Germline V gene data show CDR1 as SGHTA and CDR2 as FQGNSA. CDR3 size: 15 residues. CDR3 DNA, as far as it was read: TGTGCCAGCAGCTGGGACGGGGGGAGCAATCAGCCC. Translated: CASSWDGGSNQP. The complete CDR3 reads CASSWDGGSNQPQHF.

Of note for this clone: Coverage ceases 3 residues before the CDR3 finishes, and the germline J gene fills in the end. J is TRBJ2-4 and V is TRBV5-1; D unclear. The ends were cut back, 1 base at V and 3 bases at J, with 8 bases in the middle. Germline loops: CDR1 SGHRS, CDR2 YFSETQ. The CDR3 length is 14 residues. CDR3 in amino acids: CASSLPGGKNIQYF. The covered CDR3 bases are TGCGCCAGCAGCTTGCCAGGTGGCAAAAACATT.

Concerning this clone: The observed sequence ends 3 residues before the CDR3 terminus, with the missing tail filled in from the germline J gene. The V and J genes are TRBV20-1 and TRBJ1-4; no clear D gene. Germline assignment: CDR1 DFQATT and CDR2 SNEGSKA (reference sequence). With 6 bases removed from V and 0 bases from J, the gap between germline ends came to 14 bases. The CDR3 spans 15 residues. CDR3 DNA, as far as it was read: TGCAGTGCCCCCCCCAAACAGACAACTAATGAAAAA. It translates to CSAPPKQTTNEK. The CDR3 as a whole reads CSAPPKQTTNEKLFF.